This is a list of T cell receptor beta chains from one sample in a study of human T cells and chemical hapten exposure. MiXCR was run by TCRdb on the RACE reads, yielding one entry per CDR3 protein. This sample has just under 65,000 distinct CDR3 sequences, with approximately 10% found just once. Specimen: whole blood, collected in connection with sensitization to the hapten diphenylcyclopropenone (DPC). These receptors originate from a woman aged 25 to 39 with alopecia areata. Some clones in this sample may be carry-over from other donors' samples. The CDR3 runs from the conserved cysteine through the conserved F or W. Each record gives: J gene, D gene, V gene, clone size, CDR3 protein, CDR3 DNA. D genes are given only for firm matches. The size entry is marked missing in some rows and otherwise reads once, few, many or a size class.

TRBJ1-5	NA	TRBV9	few	CASSLGSGGQPQHF	TGTGCCAGCAGCCTAGGGTCCGGCGGGCAGCCCCAGCATTTT
TRBJ1-4	TRBD1	TRBV6-5	few	CASSYRQGGNEKLFF	TGTGCCAGCAGCTATCGACAGGGAGGGAATGAAAAACTGTTTTTT
TRBJ2-3	NA	TRBV30	few	CAWTLGGGNTDTQYF	TGTGCCTGGACATTAGGGGGGGGCAACACAGATACGCAGTATTTT
TRBJ2-7	NA	TRBV6-1	NA	CASSEALSEQYF	TGTGCCAGCAGTGAAGCCTTGAGCGAGCAGTACTTC
TRBJ1-2	NA	TRBV29-1	many	CSAHREGGYTF	TGCAGCGCCCACAGGGAAGGAGGCTACACCTTC
TRBJ1-1	TRBD1	TRBV12-3/TRBV12-4	NA	CASSRQGGVTEAFF	TGTGCCAGCAGTCGCCAGGGGGGAGTCACTGAAGCTTTCTTT
TRBJ2-5	NA	TRBV11-2	few	CASSQGQYGETQYF	TGTGCCAGCAGCCAAGGACAGTATGGAGAGACCCAGTACTTC
TRBJ2-2	TRBD2	TRBV10-2	few	CASSDRLAGGLGELFF	TGCGCCAGCAGTGACCGACTAGCGGGAGGACTCGGGGAGCTGTTTTTT
TRBJ1-5	NA	TRBV6-4	many	CASSAEGGNQPQHF	TGTGCCAGCAGCGCAGAGGGGGGCAATCAGCCCCAGCATTTT
TRBJ2-1	TRBD2	TRBV7-8	many	CASSFRVRGLAGLSDEQFF	TGTGCCAGCAGCTTCAGGGTCCGGGGACTAGCGGGATTGAGCGATGAGCAGTTCTTC
TRBJ2-1	TRBD1	TRBV3-1	NA	CASSQQGANEQFF	TGTGCCAGCAGCCAACAGGGGGCCAATGAGCAGTTCTTC
TRBJ1-1	NA	TRBV5-1	NA	CASSLVSNTEAFF	TGCGCCAGCAGCTTGGTGTCCAACACTGAAGCTTTCTTT
TRBJ2-3	NA	TRBV6-5	few	CASSWTLSESTDTQYF	TGTGCCAGCAGTTGGACACTCTCTGAGAGCACAGATACGCAGTATTTT
TRBJ1-5	NA	TRBV19	few	CASKPIGRFLNQPQHF	TGTGCCAGTAAACCGATCGGACGGTTCCTAAATCAGCCCCAGCATTTT
TRBJ1-1	NA	TRBV29-1	NA	CSILDSNTEAFF	TGCAGCATATTAGACAGTAACACTGAAGCTTTCTTT
TRBJ2-1	TRBD2	TRBV28	few	CASALGGRVREQFF	TGTGCCAGCGCGCTGGGCGGGAGGGTTAGGGAGCAGTTCTTC
TRBJ2-7	NA	TRBV21-1	few	CASSKAEQGDSGTSYEQYF	TGTGCCAGCAGCAAAGCAGAACAGGGAGATAGCGGGACCTCCTACGAGCAGTACTTC
TRBJ2-1	NA	TRBV20-1	NA	CSAELGEQFF	TGCAGTGCAGAACTAGGCGAGCAGTTCTTC
TRBJ2-3	TRBD2	TRBV20-1	NA	CSASILAGVTDTQYF	TGCAGTGCTAGCATACTAGCGGGAGTGACAGATACGCAGTATTTT
TRBJ2-5	NA	TRBV6-2/TRBV6-3	NA	CASSYYLRQETQYF	TGTGCCAGCAGCTATTATCTTCGGCAAGAGACCCAGTACTTC
TRBJ2-7	TRBD2	TRBV20-1	few	CSANDQLAGGEYF	TGCAGTGCTAACGACCAACTAGCGGGAGGGGAGTACTTC
TRBJ1-5	NA	TRBV7-6	many	CASSLGIYREQPQHF	TGTGCCAGCAGCTTAGGGATTTACAGGGAGCAGCCCCAGCATTTT
TRBJ2-2	TRBD2	TRBV7-8	few	CASSFLLAGFNTGELFF	TGTGCCAGCAGCTTTTTACTAGCGGGGTTTAACACCGGGGAGCTGTTTTTT
TRBJ2-7	NA	TRBV28	few	CASSLDSPYEQYF	TGTGCCAGCAGCCTTGACAGCCCCTACGAGCAGTACTTC
TRBJ1-3	NA	TRBV6-2/TRBV6-3	NA	CASSWAGNSGNTIYF	TGTGCCAGCAGTTGGGCCGGAAACTCTGGAAACACCATATATTTT